This T cell receptor beta chain came from a study of response to subunit inactivated influenza vaccine. Broader study findings: A suggestion made by the authors is that each seasonal influenza vaccination recruits few new T cells.

This clonotype was seen more than once but under ten times. Its cognate antigen is unknown. MiXCR was run by TCRdb on the RT-PCR reads, yielding one entry per CDR3 protein. The table shows around 540,000 distinct CDR3 sequences, with 10% to 15% occurring only once. V was clipped by 5 bases and J by 0 bases; unmatched bases: 14. Germline CDR1 reads LNHDA; CDR2 reads SQIVND (reference sequence). The CDR3 is 19 amino acids. The TCR originated in a man in his fifties or sixties who received an inactivated influenza vaccine. The J gene is TRBJ2-2, the V gene TRBV19, with 8 bases matching TRBD2. This specimen was PBMCs from blood, taken on the day of vaccination. CDR3 bases: TGTGCCAGTAGTCTTCTCGCGGGAGGTGCGCTTCCGAACACCGGGGAGCTGTTTTTT. It codes for CASSLLAGGALPNTGELFF. Looking up the rest from reference TRBV19 and TRBJ2-2 gives the full variable domain: DGGITQSPKYLFRKEGQNVTLSCEQNLNHDAMYWYRQDPGQGLRLIYYSQIVNDFQKGDIAEGYSVSREKKESFPLTVTSAQKNPTAFYLCASSLLAGGALPNTGELFFGEGSRLTVL.